This T cell receptor beta chain is from a study of T cell responses to AZD1222 COVID-19 vaccine. Overall study findings and caveats: Baseline testing showed seropositivity in only a handful of AZD1222 recipients.

Turning to this clone: Its antigen is not identified.

Only in-frame clones appear in the TCRdb table, and some are missing; sequencing was by immunoSEQ multiplex PCR. The sample has tens of thousands of clones, about 90% seen once; the top ten hold around 5.5%. V lost 0 bases and J lost 4; bases outside the gene matches: 3. In germline, CDR1 is SGHTS, CDR2 YDEGEE. The CDR3 runs 15 residues. The TCR originated in an adult in good health. The rearrangement joins TRBV5-8 to TRBJ2-1; 8 positions agree with TRBD1. The starting material was peripheral blood, obtained on day 0 of MenACWY control vaccination. CDR3 amino acids: CASSLGDRSYNEQFF. The DNA for the CDR3 is TGTGCCAGCAGCTTGGGGGACAGGAGTTACAATGAGCAGTTCTTC.